This T cell receptor beta chain originates from a study of Graves' ophthalmopathy and Graves' hyperthyroidism. This clonotype showed up just a few times. The target antigen is unknown. Diagnostic conclusions were grounded in clinical symptoms, serum thyroxine, TRAb, thyroid ultrasound and orbital computed tomography. The sequenced template was RNA, covering the TCR beta CDR3 region. The workflow started with a first-round RT-PCR run with HTBI primers and then moved on to a second-round multiplex PCR. TCRdb fed the multiplex PCR reads into MiXCR, producing one record per CDR3 protein. Of around 1.1 million distinct CDR3 sequences listed, roughly two fifths are singletons. This CDR3 region has 13 residues. V shed 5 bases and J shed 8 bases, with 18 bases lying between them. The germline gives CDR1 GTSNPN, CDR2 SVGIG (reference sequence). Whole-study findings and limits: Blood also contained most of the expanded thyroid clonotypes above 0.001 frequency. A 13-signature model separated ophthalmopathy from stable hyperthyroidism, reaching roughly 85% sensitivity and less than 82% specificity cross-validated.

This chain uses TRBV30 with TRBJ1-2; weak D call: TRBD1 (5 bases). The sample taken for sequencing was peripheral blood or thyroid tissue (not recorded which). This sequence was found in an adult man with Graves' hyperthyroidism. CDR3 coding DNA: TGTGCCTGGGAAATAGGGGCCATCGGCGGCTACACCTTC. It is translated as CAWEIGAIGGYTF.